This TCR beta chain was documented in a study of blood T cell repertoires in COVID-19. On the study more broadly: Whether acute or convalescent, the COVID-19 samples came from the United States, Italy and Spain.

CDR1 is SNHLY and CDR2 is FYNNEI in the germline V gene. The CDR3 covers 19 residues. The germline V and J ends were trimmed by 1 base and 3 bases, with 22 bases remaining between them. Methods used by the authors: Estimation of nucleated cell counts relied on the amplification of reference gene primers. The table came from immunoSEQ multiplex PCR; TCRdb's copy has only in-frame clones and leaves some out. V, J and clone size reflect that table, while D and trimming were determined from the DNA. Altogether roughly 200,000 clones are present, roughly 86% being singletons, with the ten largest covering roughly 5.3%.

This rearrangement joins TRBV2 to TRBJ2-1; no clear D gene. The origin of this receptor is a woman between 65 and 79 years old with active or convalescent COVID-19. The sample consisted of peripheral blood. Here the CDR3 reads CASSEGVDSLRVGYNEQFF. The CDR3 coding sequence is TGTGCCAGCAGTGAAGGAGTTGACTCCCTACGTGTGGGCTACAATGAGCAGTTCTTC. Using reference TRBV2 and TRBJ2-1 for the parts outside the CDR3, the full variable domain is EPEVTQTPSHQVTQMGQEVILRCVPISNHLYFYWYRQILGQKVEFLVSFYNNEISEKSEIFDDQFSVERPDGSNFTLKIRSTKLEDSAMYFCASSEGVDSLRVGYNEQFFGPGTRLTVL.